This is a list of T cell receptor beta chains from one sample in a study of CD8 T cells in Susac syndrome. TCRdb reanalysed the immunoSEQ multiplex PCR reads using MiXCR and keeps one entry per CDR3 protein. This sample carries about 90,000 distinct CDR3 sequences, about 96% of them seen once, and the ten largest clones take 0.62%. Sequenced input: CD8+ T cells from PBMCs. The receptors were sampled from a human donor with Susac syndrome. Both conserved end residues are part of each CDR3. A D gene is named only where the DNA matches it firmly. Clone size is given for some rows only: seen once, a few or many times, or a class if the clone is expanded.

V,J,size,D,DNA,CDR3
TRBV15,TRBJ1-5,.,.,TGTGCCACCAGCCCGAGGGGGGTGCGCAATCAGCCCCAGCATTTT,CATSPRGVRNQPQHF
TRBV20-1,TRBJ1-4,.,.,TGCAGTGCTTGGGTCATTAATGAAAAACTGTTTTTT,CSAWVINEKLFF
TRBV11-2,TRBJ1-2,.,TRBD1,TGTGCCAGCAGCTTAAACAGGGGAGGCGGCTACACCTTC,CASSLNRGGGYTF
TRBV3-1,TRBJ2-5,.,.,TGTGCCAGCAGCCAAGGCAGGGGACGGGAGACCCAGTACTTC,CASSQGRGRETQYF
TRBV18,TRBJ2-6,.,.,TGTGCCAGCTCACCAGGGGTAGCTGGGGCCAACGTCCTGACTTTC,CASSPGVAGANVLTF
TRBV4-3,TRBJ2-7,.,.,TGCGCCAGCAGCCAACGACTCAACTACGAGCAGTACTTC,CASSQRLNYEQYF
TRBV6-5,TRBJ1-3,.,.,TGTGCCAGCAGTCCTACAGGAAGAAGGCGAAACACCATATATTTT,CASSPTGRRRNTIYF
TRBV20-1,TRBJ2-3,.,TRBD2,TGCAGTGCTACTTCTAGCGGGGGGACAGATACGCAGTATTTT,CSATSSGGTDTQYF
TRBV28,TRBJ2-1,.,TRBD2,TGTGCCAGCACACCCCCCTGGGGGGGGGACAATGAGCAGTTCTTC,CASTPPWGGDNEQFF
TRBV6-2/TRBV6-3,TRBJ2-5,.,TRBD1,TGTGCCAGCAGTTACGGGACAGAGCCCCAAGAGACCCAGTACTTC,CASSYGTEPQETQYF
TRBV12-3/TRBV12-4,TRBJ1-1,once,.,TGTGCCAGCAGTTTCAAGAACACTGAAGCTTTCTTT,CASSFKNTEAFF
TRBV6-4,TRBJ1-5,.,.,TGTGCCAGCAGTGACTCAAGGGGAAAGGACAATCAGCCCCAGCATTTT,CASSDSRGKDNQPQHF
TRBV30,TRBJ2-1,.,.,TGTGCCTGGAGTGTATTGGGGATCGGCTACAATGAGCAGTTCTTC,CAWSVLGIGYNEQFF
TRBV20-1,TRBJ1-1,.,.,TGCAGTGCCCCGGGGCGGGGAGCTAACACTGAAGCTTTCTTT,CSAPGRGANTEAFF
TRBV13,TRBJ2-5,.,TRBD2,TGTGCCAGCAGCTTAGGTCTAGCGGCCACCCAGTACTTC,CASSLGLAATQYF
TRBV7-2,TRBJ2-7,.,TRBD2,TGTGCCAGCAGCTTTCGGGAGGAATCCTACGAGCAGTACTTC,CASSFREESYEQYF
TRBV5-1,TRBJ1-2,.,.,TGCGCCAGCAGCTTGGCCGGGCAGGGCGGCTATGGCTACACCTTC,CASSLAGQGGYGYTF